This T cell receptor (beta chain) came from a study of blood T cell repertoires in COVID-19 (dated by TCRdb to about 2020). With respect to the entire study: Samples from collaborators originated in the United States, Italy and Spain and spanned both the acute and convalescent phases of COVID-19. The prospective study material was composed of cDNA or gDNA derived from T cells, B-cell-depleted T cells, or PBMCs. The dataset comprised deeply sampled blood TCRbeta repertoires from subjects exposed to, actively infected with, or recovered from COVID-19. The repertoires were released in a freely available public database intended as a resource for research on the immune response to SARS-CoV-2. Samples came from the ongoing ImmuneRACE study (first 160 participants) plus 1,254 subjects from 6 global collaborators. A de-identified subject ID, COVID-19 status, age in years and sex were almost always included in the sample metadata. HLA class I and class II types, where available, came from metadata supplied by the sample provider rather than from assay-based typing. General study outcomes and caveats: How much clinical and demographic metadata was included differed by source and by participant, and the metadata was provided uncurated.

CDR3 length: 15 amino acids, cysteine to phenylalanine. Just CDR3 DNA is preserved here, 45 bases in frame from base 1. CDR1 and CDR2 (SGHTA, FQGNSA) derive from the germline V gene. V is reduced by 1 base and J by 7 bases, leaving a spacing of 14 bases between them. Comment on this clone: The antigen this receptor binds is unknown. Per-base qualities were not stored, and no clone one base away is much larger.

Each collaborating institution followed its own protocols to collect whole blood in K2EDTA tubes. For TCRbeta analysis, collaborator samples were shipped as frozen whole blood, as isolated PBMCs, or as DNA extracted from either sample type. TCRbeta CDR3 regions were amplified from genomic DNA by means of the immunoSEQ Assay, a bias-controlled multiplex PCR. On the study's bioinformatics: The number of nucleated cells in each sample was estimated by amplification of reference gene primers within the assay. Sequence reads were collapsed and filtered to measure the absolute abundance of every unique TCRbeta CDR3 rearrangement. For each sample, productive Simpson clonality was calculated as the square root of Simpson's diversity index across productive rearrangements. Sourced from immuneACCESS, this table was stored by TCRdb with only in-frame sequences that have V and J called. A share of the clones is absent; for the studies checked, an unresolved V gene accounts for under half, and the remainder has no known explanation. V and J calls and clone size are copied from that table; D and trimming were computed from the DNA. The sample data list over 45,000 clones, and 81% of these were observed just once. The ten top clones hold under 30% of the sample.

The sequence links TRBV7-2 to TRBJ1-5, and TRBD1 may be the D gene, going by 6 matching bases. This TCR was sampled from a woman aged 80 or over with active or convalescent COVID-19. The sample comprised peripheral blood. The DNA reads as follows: TGTGCCAGCAGCTTAGTAGTGCAGGGGCGCCAGCCCCAGCATTTT. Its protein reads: CASSLVVQGRQPQHF.